Listed here are 27 T cell receptor beta chains from one sample, sequenced in a study of control samples from healthy donors and cancer patients. TCRdb's table, derived via immunoSEQ multiplex PCR, lists solely in-frame clones and lacks some. The sample carries approximately 81,000 clones, around 94% recorded once. The specimen sequenced was blood. These receptors were obtained from a woman between 18 and 29 years old in good health.

The chain carries TRBV28 and TRBJ2-7, with TRBD2 identical over 8 bases. V trimming: 6 bases; J trimming: 3 bases; junction bases outside the gene matches: 4. Germline loops: CDR1 MDHEN, CDR2 SYDVKM. The CDR3 spans 13 residues. CDR3 in DNA: TGTGCCAGCAGCGGGGGGGCTGTCTACGAGCAGTACTTC. It codes for CASSGGAVYEQYF.

Here the CDR3 DNA reads TGTGCCAGCAGTTACGATCGGGGGCTAACCGACGCCGGGGAGCTGTTTTTT. It codes for CASSYDRGLTDAGELFF. The rearrangement links TRBV6-2 or TRBV6-3 to TRBJ2-2; D tentatively reads TRBD1 or TRBD2 (6 bases each). The germline V and J ends were trimmed by 2 bases and 6 bases, with 19 bases remaining between them. Germline CDR1 and CDR2: MNHEY and SVGEGT. There are 17 residues in the CDR3.

This clone was recorded once. The rearrangement links TRBV19 to TRBJ2-1; 15 bases match TRBD2. The CDR3 has 17 residues. After removal of 3 bases from V and 5 bases from J, the junction contained 5 bases not matched to a gene. Germline-derived CDR1 and CDR2 are LNHDA and SQIVND (reference sequence). CDR3 bases: TGTGCCAGTAGTATGCGGACTAGCGGGAGGGGAAACAATGAGCAGTTCTTC. It codes for CASSMRTSGRGNNEQFF.

The V and J genes are TRBV6-5 and TRBJ1-6; tentatively, D is TRBD1 (5 bases). The CDR3 is 13 residues long. With 10 bases removed from V and 8 bases from J, the gap between germline ends came to 15 bases. The germline gives CDR1 MNHEY, CDR2 SVGAGI. DNA for the CDR3: TGTGCCATCCGAGGGGTAGGGGATTCACCCCTCCACTTT. It translates to CAIRGVGDSPLHF.

This chain connects TRBV2 to TRBJ1-5, with 8 bases fitting TRBD1. From germline, CDR1 is SNHLY and CDR2 FYNNEI. This CDR3 contains 15 residues. The V and J ends lost 7 bases and 2 bases, in that order; junction bases with no gene match: 7. CDR3 sequence (DNA): TGTGCCAGCAACGGGGACAGGATCGGCAATCAGCCCCAGCATTTT. Encoded protein: CASNGDRIGNQPQHF. The whole variable domain, remainder taken from reference TRBV2 and TRBJ1-5, is EPEVTQTPSHQVTQMGQEVILRCVPISNHLYFYWYRQILGQKVEFLVSFYNNEISEKSEIFDDQFSVERPDGSNFTLKIRSTKLEDSAMYFCASNGDRIGNQPQHFGDGTRLSIL.

This clone has a single count. The rearrangement links TRBV5-4 to TRBJ1-1, with D hard to call. This CDR3 has 14 amino acids. From germline, CDR1 is SGHNT and CDR2 YYREEE (reference sequence). V lost 1 base to trimming and J lost 10 bases, with 17 bases between them. This CDR3 is CASSLWGSLGAAFF. In DNA form, the CDR3 reads TGTGCCAGCAGCTTGTGGGGAAGTTTAGGAGCAGCTTTCTTT.

The V call is TRBV7-9, the J call TRBJ1-4; D may be TRBD1 (6 bases). V was trimmed by 3 bases and J by 0 bases, leaving 11 bases between them. Looked up from germline, CDR1 is SEHNR and CDR2 is FQNEAQ (reference sequence). The CDR3 sequence is 16 residues long. CDR3 coding DNA: TGTGCCAGCAGCTTTACCGGGACACCAACTAATGAAAAACTGTTTTTT. Protein product: CASSFTGTPTNEKLFF. The variable domain in full, completed from reference TRBV7-9 and TRBJ1-4, reads DTGVSQNPRHKITKRGQNVTFRCDPISEHNRLYWYRQTLGQGPEFLTYFQNEAQLEKSRLLSDRFSAERPKGSFSTLEIQRTEQGDSAMYLCASSFTGTPTNEKLFFGSGTQLSVL.

The chain is built from TRBV7-6 and TRBJ2-3; TRBD1 matches at 7 bases. After removal of 2 bases from V and 2 bases from J, the junction contained 4 bases not matched to a gene. This CDR3 is 15 amino acids long. CDR1 and CDR2 from the germline V gene are SGHVS and FNYEAQ. DNA of the CDR3: TGTGCCAGCAGCTTAACGACAGGGCCCACAGATACGCAGTATTTT. It translates to CASSLTTGPTDTQYF. Drawing the rest from reference TRBV7-6 and TRBJ2-3, the complete variable domain is GAGVSQSPRYKVTKRGQDVALRCDPISGHVSLYWYRQALGQGPEFLTYFNYEAQQDKSGLPNDRFSAERPEGSISTLTIQRTEQRDSAMYRCASSLTTGPTDTQYFGPGTRLTVL.

The J gene is TRBJ2-2, the V gene TRBV5-1; D gene unclear. This CDR3 contains 15 residues. Trimming stripped 0 bases from V and 4 bases from J, with 10 bases between. Germline loops: CDR1 SGHRS, CDR2 YFSETQ. CDR3 in amino acids: CASSLVSQPTGELFF. Here the CDR3 DNA reads TGCGCCAGCAGCTTGGTTTCCCAGCCCACCGGGGAGCTGTTTTTT.

This clone has just one count. The rearrangement joins TRBV6-5 to TRBJ2-7; D unclear. The CDR3 runs 14 residues. Germline-derived CDR1 and CDR2 are MNHEY and SVGAGI. V was cut by 8 bases and J by 0 bases, with 14 bases left in between. CDR3 nucleotides: TGTGCCAGCCGATTAACTGCAGGCTCCTACGAGCAGTACTTC. Encoded protein: CASRLTAGSYEQYF.

The J gene is TRBJ1-2, the V gene TRBV4-1; the match to TRBD1 covers 11 bases. The length of the CDR3 is 16 residues. From germline, CDR1 is MGHRA and CDR2 YSYEKL. Trimming removed 1 base from V and 3 bases from J; junction bases left unmatched: 4. The CDR3 loop reads CASSQVGQGADYGYTF. CDR3 nucleotides: TGCGCCAGCAGCCAAGTTGGACAGGGGGCGGACTATGGCTACACCTTC.

V gene TRBV9 combines with J gene TRBJ1-3, with TRBD1 matching over 10 bases. Trimming at V came to 4 bases and at J to 7 bases, leaving 8 bases not matched to a gene. Germline-derived CDR1 and CDR2 are SGDLS and YYNGEE. The CDR3 loop spans 15 amino acids. The CDR3 bases are TGTGCCAGCAGCCCCCCTGGGACAGGGGCTAACACCATATATTTT. Translating it yields CASSPPGTGANTIYF.

V is TRBV5-1 and J is TRBJ2-7; a weak D match, TRBD1 (6 bases). Trimming left V 0 bases short and J 6 bases short, with 16 bases between. Per the germline V gene, CDR1 is SGHRS and CDR2 is YFSETQ. The CDR3 is made up of 15 amino acids. In nucleotides, the CDR3 is TGCGCCAGCAGCTTGGACAGGGTCCCCCTCGCCGAGCAGTACTTC. It codes for CASSLDRVPLAEQYF.

The chain recombines TRBV12-1 with TRBJ1-5; TRBD1 reflects the table's D call only, with no check against the DNA. TRBV12-1 is designated a pseudogene. The length of the CDR3 is 16 residues. The CDR3: CASRRPDRAWDQPQHF. Here the CDR3 DNA reads TGTGCCAGCAGGCGACCTGACAGGGCGTGGGATCAGCCCCAGCATTTT.

The chain couples TRBV7-7 to TRBJ2-5; the match to TRBD1 covers 7 bases. The trim removed 2 bases at V and 1 base at J, leaving 4 bases unmatched. The germline V gene has CDR1 SSHAT and CDR2 FNYEAQ (reference sequence). The CDR3 length is 15 residues. The chain's CDR3 is CASSLLTGIQETQYF. The CDR3 coding sequence is TGTGCCAGCAGCTTATTGACAGGGATCCAAGAGACCCAGTACTTC.

V gene TRBV25-1 combines with J gene TRBJ1-3, with 7 nucleotides matching TRBD1. Germline CDR1 MGHDK, CDR2 SYGVNS. The CDR3 is 17 residues long. V gave up 3 bases and J gave up 0 bases; unmatched junction bases: 8. CDR3 in DNA: TGTGCCAGCAGTGATCGGTGGGGGGACAGCTCTGGAAACACCATATATTTT. It codes for CASSDRWGDSSGNTIYF. Full variable domain (missing parts from reference TRBV25-1 and TRBJ1-3): EADIYQTPRYLVIGTGKKITLECSQTMGHDKMYWYQQDPGMELHLIHYSYGVNSTEKGDLSSESTVSRIRTEHFPLTLESARPSHTSQYLCASSDRWGDSSGNTIYFGEGSWLTVV.

The V and J genes are TRBV6-5 and TRBJ1-1; no clear D. CDR3 size: 13 residues. Germline V CDR1 and CDR2: MNHEY, SVGAGI. V was cut by 5 bases and J by 2 bases, with 9 bases left in between. The CDR3 DNA reads TGTGCCAGCAGTAAGGAGAGTAACACTGAAGCTTTCTTT. It encodes CASSKESNTEAFF.

This sequence joins TRBV15 and TRBJ2-3; weak D call: TRBD2 (6 bases). The CDR3 extends over 15 amino acids. Germline values: CDR1 LNHNV, CDR2 YYDKDF (reference sequence). Trimming shortened V by 1 base and J by 0 bases, and 8 bases separated the two germline ends. CDR3 bases: TGTGCCACCAGCAGAGCGGGGGAGAGCACAGATACGCAGTATTTT. Translating it yields CATSRAGESTDTQYF.

The chain combines TRBV9 with TRBJ1-2; D possibly corresponds to TRBD1 (5 bases). CDR1 and CDR2 from the germline V gene are SGDLS and YYNGEE. The ends were cut back, 3 bases at V and 8 bases at J, with 14 bases in the middle. The CDR3 consists of 13 residues. DNA of the CDR3: TGTGCCAGCAGCGGCGGGGACCCACGGGGCTACACCTTC. It codes for CASSGGDPRGYTF.

This sequence joins TRBV7-6 and TRBJ1-4, with 7 bases matching TRBD1. Germline V lookup: CDR1 SGHVS, CDR2 FNYEAQ. Germline trimming cut 5 bases from V and 8 bases from J; bases unmatched to any gene: 8. The CDR3 runs to 14 residues. In DNA, the CDR3 is TGTGCCAGCAGCCATAGACAGGGTGGCGAAAAACTGTTTTTT. Residues: CASSHRQGGEKLFF.

This clone was seen only once. The chain combines TRBV2 with TRBJ1-1, with D perhaps TRBD1 (6 bases). Trimming removed 7 bases at V and 1 base at J, with 13 bases between. The germline V gene encodes CDR1 SNHLY and CDR2 FYNNEI. The CDR3 runs 14 residues. CDR3 region: CASIRTVGNTEAFF. Written as DNA, the CDR3 is TGTGCCAGCATTCGGACAGTCGGGAACACTGAAGCTTTCTTT.

This chain connects TRBV5-6 to TRBJ2-3, with D unclear. Germline assignment: CDR1 SGHDT and CDR2 YYEEEE. Trimming left V 5 bases short and J 3 bases short, with 13 bases between. The CDR3 contains 14 residues. CDR3 loop: CASRSSPGTDTQYF. The CDR3 DNA reads TGTGCCAGCAGGAGTAGCCCCGGGACAGATACGCAGTATTTT. Together with reference TRBV5-6 and TRBJ2-3, the CDR3 gives the full variable domain: DAGVTQSPTHLIKTRGQQVTLRCSPKSGHDTVSWYQQALGQGPQFIFQYYEEEERQRGNFPDRFSGHQFPNYSSELNVNALLLGDSALYLCASRSSPGTDTQYFGPGTRLTVL.

The chain combines TRBV14 with TRBJ2-5; 8 bases fit TRBD1. This CDR3 has 14 residues. Germline V gene sequence: CDR1 SGHDN, CDR2 FVKESK. V gave up 5 bases and J gave up 2 bases; unmatched junction bases: 4. CDR3 sequence (DNA): TGTGCCAGCAGCGGTGACAGGGGACAAGAGACCCAGTACTTC. This gives the protein CASSGDRGQETQYF. Combining the CDR3 with reference TRBV14 and TRBJ2-5 gives the whole variable domain EAGVTQFPSHSVIEKGQTVTLRCDPISGHDNLYWYRRVMGKEIKFLLHFVKESKQDESGMPNNRFLAERTGGTYSTLKVQPAELEDSGVYFCASSGDRGQETQYFGPGTRLLVL.

CDR3 DNA: TGTGCCAGTAGTATTGGGGGGTCCGCCAACTACGAGCAGTACTTC. This codes for CASSIGGSANYEQYF. The V and J genes are TRBV19 and TRBJ2-7, with D possibly matching TRBD2 (6 bases). Germline assignment: CDR1 LNHDA and CDR2 SQIVND (reference sequence). The CDR3 totals 15 residues. The V end lost 3 bases, the J end lost 3 bases, and 15 bases lay between the germline ends.

The chain joins TRBV19 to TRBJ2-7; unclear D gene. The CDR3 runs 13 residues. Trimming cost V 0 bases and J 1 base, with 4 bases left between them. CDR1 is LNHDA, CDR2 SQIVND, per germline (reference sequence). The CDR3 spells CASSIDGSYEQYF. The CDR3 bases are TGTGCCAGTAGTATAGATGGTTCCTACGAGCAGTACTTC.

The rearrangement links TRBV30 to TRBJ1-6; D might be TRBD1 (6 bases). The CDR3 contains 12 residues. The germline V gene encodes CDR1 GTSNPN and CDR2 SVGIG (reference sequence). Trimming shortened V by 3 bases and J by 10 bases, and 10 bases separated the two germline ends. The CDR3 nucleotides read TGTGCCTGGAGGGGACATGGGTCACCCCTCCACTTT. Translating gives CAWRGHGSPLHF.

This clone was picked up a small number of times. The rearrangement joins TRBV4-2 to TRBJ1-1; 8 bases align to TRBD1. The CDR3 length is 17 residues. Germline loops: CDR1 LGHNA, CDR2 YNFKEQ. Trimming took 4 bases from V and 0 from J; bases not matched to a gene: 10. The DNA for the CDR3 is TGTGCCAGCAGCCGGGGATCAGGGACAGGCCTGAACACTGAAGCTTTCTTT. This gives the protein CASSRGSGTGLNTEAFF.